This entry lists 22 T cell receptor beta chains sequenced from one sample in a study of chemoradiotherapy in HPV16-positive cancers. Repertoires were generated with immunoSEQ multiplex PCR, while TCRdb's copy carries only in-frame clones and drops some. The sample records around 17,000 clones, approximately 70% being singletons. This sample comprised tumor tissue, obtained from a patient who underwent chemoradiotherapy. These receptors were taken from a human donor with HPV-associated anogenital cancer.

This clone was seen a single time. V and J are TRBV28 and TRBJ1-1, with 7 bases identical to TRBD1. Germline values: CDR1 MDHEN, CDR2 SYDVKM. The length of the CDR3 is 13 residues. V lost 8 bases to trimming and J lost 5 bases; unmatched junction nucleotides: 8. Here the CDR3 reads CASLEGARTEAFF. For the CDR3, the DNA is TGTGCCAGCTTGGAGGGGGCGCGTACTGAAGCTTTCTTT.

This clone turned up a few times. The chain employs TRBV29-1 and TRBJ1-1; D is perhaps TRBD1 (5 bases). The CDR3 covers 15 residues. CDR1 is SQVTM and CDR2 is ANQGSEA in the germline V gene. V was pared by 6 bases and J by 0 bases, with 17 bases between. The CDR3 is CSVAPGWGMNTEAFF. In DNA form, the CDR3 reads TGCAGCGTCGCCCCGGGGTGGGGGATGAACACTGAAGCTTTCTTT. Filled out from reference TRBV29-1 and TRBJ1-1, the complete variable domain reads SAVISQKPSRDICQRGTSLTIQCQVDSQVTMMFWYRQQPGQSLTLIATANQGSEATYESGFVIDKFPISRPNLTFSTLTVSNMSPEDSSIYLCSVAPGWGMNTEAFFGQGTRLTVV.

This clone appeared once. This sequence joins TRBV4-1 and TRBJ2-3; TRBD2 agrees at 11 bases. This CDR3 has 17 amino acids. Germline V gene lookup returns CDR1 MGHRA and CDR2 YSYEKL. V lost 4 bases and J lost 2; bases outside the gene matches: 8. The CDR3 spells CASSPGGLAVFTDTQYF. In nucleotides, the CDR3 is TGCGCCAGCAGCCCGGGGGGACTAGCGGTTTTCACAGATACGCAGTATTTT.

V usage is TRBV7-9 and J usage is TRBJ2-3; 14 bases map to TRBD2. Germline loops: CDR1 SEHNR, CDR2 FQNEAQ (reference sequence). After removal of 4 bases from V and 0 bases from J, the junction contained 9 bases not matched to a gene. This CDR3 spans 19 amino acids. The DNA for the CDR3 is TGTGCCAGCAGCTATGGCAGACTAGCGGGGGGGATTAGCACAGATACGCAGTATTTT. This gives the protein CASSYGRLAGGISTDTQYF.

This clone was counted between two and nine times. V usage is TRBV6-1 and J usage is TRBJ1-1, with TRBD1 identical over 9 bases. Trimming took 6 bases from V and 1 from J; bases not matched to a gene: 6. Germline CDR1 and CDR2: MNHNS and SASEGT. This CDR3 is built from 15 residues. The CDR3 DNA follows: TGTGCCAGCAGGGGACAGGGAAGGGGGAACACTGAAGCTTTCTTT. It codes for CASRGQGRGNTEAFF.

J is TRBJ2-3 and V is TRBV7-2; 8 bases are a match to TRBD2. V trimming: 4 bases; J trimming: 9 bases; junction bases outside the gene matches: 12. CDR1 and CDR2 (germline): SGHTA, FQGNSA. This CDR3 has 15 residues. CDR3 residues: CASSSPGTSVVTQYF. DNA of the CDR3: TGTGCCAGCAGCTCTCCCGGGACTAGTGTCGTGACGCAGTATTTT.

V gene TRBV6-6 combines with J gene TRBJ2-1, with no clear D. V dropped 0 bases and J dropped 7 bases, with 10 bases sitting between them. Germline V gene lookup returns CDR1 MNHNY and CDR2 SVGAGI (reference sequence). The CDR3 length is 14 residues. The CDR3 is CASSYSSPGNEQFF. As DNA, the CDR3 is TGTGCCAGCAGTTACTCGTCCCCCGGTAATGAGCAGTTCTTC.

In this sample, this clone turned up a few times. V and J are TRBV7-7 and TRBJ2-3; TRBD1 or TRBD2 may be the D gene (5 bases each). This CDR3 is 18 amino acids long. Germline loops: CDR1 SSHAT, CDR2 FNYEAQ (reference sequence). Trimming took off 5 bases at V and 1 base at J, with 22 bases between the two ends. The CDR3 spells CASSPGRGDVRGTDTQYF. CDR3 nucleotides: TGTGCCAGCAGCCCAGGGAGAGGGGACGTTCGGGGCACAGATACGCAGTATTTT. Full variable domain (rest looked up from reference TRBV7-7 and TRBJ2-3): GAGVSQSPRYKVTKRGQDVTLRCDPISSHATLYWYQQALGQGPEFLTYFNYEAQPDKSGLPSDRFSAERPEGSISTLTIQRTEQRDSAMYRCASSPGRGDVRGTDTQYFGPGTRLTVL.

V usage is TRBV12-2 and J usage is TRBJ2-1; TRBD2, the table's D call, was not compared with the DNA. TRBV12-2 is a pseudogene locus. The CDR3 loop spans 15 amino acids. The CDR3 region has the DNA TGTGCAAGTCGCTTCAGACTAGCGGCTTACAATGAGCAGTTCTTC. The encoded protein is CASRFRLAAYNEQFF.

The rearrangement links TRBV5-1 to TRBJ2-1, with D perhaps TRBD1 or TRBD2 (7 bases each). Germline assignment: CDR1 SGHRS and CDR2 YFSETQ. The V gene lost 0 bases and the J gene lost 10 bases, with 17 bases spanning the gap. CDR3 length: 15 residues. This chain's CDR3 is CASSLAPGGALEQFF. CDR3 DNA sequence: TGCGCCAGCAGCTTGGCCCCAGGGGGGGCCCTGGAGCAGTTCTTC.

This clone was seen a few times. The chain couples TRBV2 to TRBJ2-1, with 8 bases lining up with TRBD2. Germline values: CDR1 SNHLY, CDR2 FYNNEI. V trimming: 3 bases; J trimming: 0 bases; junction bases outside the gene matches: 4. The CDR3 is 16 amino acids. The CDR3 spells CASSERGTSSYNEQFF. CDR3 nucleotide sequence: TGTGCCAGCAGTGAGAGGGGGACTAGCTCCTACAATGAGCAGTTCTTC.

This chain joins TRBV9 and TRBJ1-6; D might be TRBD1 (6 bases). The CDR3 spans 17 residues. With 2 bases removed from V and 3 bases from J, the gap between germline ends came to 15 bases. Germline CDR1 is SGDLS and CDR2 is YYNGEE. The CDR3 loop reads CASSVNPQGSYNSPLHF. The CDR3 nucleotides are TGTGCCAGCAGCGTGAACCCCCAGGGGAGCTATAATTCACCCCTCCACTTT. Filled out from reference TRBV9 and TRBJ1-6, the complete variable domain reads DSGVTQTPKHLITATGQRVTLRCSPRSGDLSVYWYQQSLDQGLQFLIQYYNGEERAKGNILERFSAQQFPDLHSELNLSSLELGDSALYFCASSVNPQGSYNSPLHFGNGTRLTVT.

The chain carries TRBV5-1 and TRBJ2-2, with a tentative D call TRBD2 (5 bases). Germline CDR1 and CDR2: SGHRS and YFSETQ. Trimming left V 0 bases short and J 4 bases short, with 16 bases between. This CDR3 spans 17 amino acids. CDR3 residues: CASSLEGWLAGTGELFF. The CDR3 DNA follows: TGCGCCAGCAGCTTGGAAGGGTGGCTAGCAGGCACCGGGGAGCTGTTTTTT.

The chain uses TRBV6-4 and TRBJ2-5, with TRBD2 matching 8 bases. CDR3 length equals 15 residues. Germline CDR1 is MRHNA and CDR2 is SNTAGT. J lost 0 bases, V lost 3 bases, and 3 bases had no gene match. In nucleotides, the CDR3 is TGTGCCAGCAGTGAAGGAGCGGGGGACCAAGAGACCCAGTACTTC. Encoded protein: CASSEGAGDQETQYF.

V usage is TRBV10-1 and J usage is TRBJ2-5; TRBD2 aligns across 7 bases. Germline V gives CDR1 WNHNN, CDR2 SYGVQD (reference sequence). The CDR3 covers 15 residues. J gave up 5 bases and V 0 bases, and 6 bases lay outside the gene matches. The CDR3 loop reads CASSESGEGRETQYF. In DNA, the CDR3 is TGCGCCAGCAGTGAGTCGGGGGAGGGCCGGGAGACCCAGTACTTC.

The CDR3 DNA reads TGTGCCAGCAGCGTCCGGGACATCAAAACGTCCCCCGGGGAGCTGTTTTTT. As protein: CASSVRDIKTSPGELFF. The chain uses TRBV9 and TRBJ2-2; D is possibly TRBD1 (6 bases). V lost 2 bases and J lost 6, with 20 bases in between. Looked up from germline, CDR1 is SGDLS and CDR2 is YYNGEE. The CDR3 is 17 amino acids.

The CDR3 sequence is CASSLSGTESYEQYF. The CDR3, as DNA: TGTGCCAGCAGCTTGTCCGGGACAGAGTCCTACGAGCAGTACTTC. The chain recombines TRBV6-5 with TRBJ2-7; TRBD1 agrees at 7 bases. CDR1 is MNHEY and CDR2 is SVGAGI in the germline V gene. This CDR3 has 15 amino acids. V was clipped by 6 bases and J by 1 base; unmatched bases: 9.

V gene TRBV5-5 combines with J gene TRBJ2-2; 7 nucleotides align to TRBD1. CDR1 and CDR2 (germline): SGHKS, YYEKEE (reference sequence). The CDR3 has 13 residues. Germline trimming cut 7 bases from V and 7 bases from J; bases unmatched to any gene: 7. CDR3 sequence: CASDVTGVGELFF. The CDR3 coding sequence is TGTGCCAGCGACGTAACAGGGGTCGGGGAGCTGTTTTTT.

V usage is TRBV5-5 and J usage is TRBJ2-2; D remains ambiguous. Germline-derived CDR1 and CDR2 are SGHKS and YYEKEE (reference sequence). V was clipped by 4 bases and J by 5 bases, with 15 bases between them. The CDR3 covers 15 residues. CDR3 amino acids: CASSQRHAGTGELFF. CDR3 DNA: TGTGCCAGCAGCCAGAGACACGCCGGGACCGGGGAGCTGTTTTTT.

V and J are TRBV10-2 and TRBJ1-2; possible D gene TRBD1, 6 bases. The CDR3 is 15 residues long. Germline V gene lookup returns CDR1 WSHSY and CDR2 SAAADI. Trimming stripped 0 bases from V and 3 bases from J, with 11 bases between. The CDR3 loop is CASSESGGRDYGYTF. The DNA of the CDR3 is TGCGCCAGCAGTGAGTCGGGGGGGCGAGACTATGGCTACACCTTC.

The chain couples TRBV21-1 to TRBJ2-2; TRBD1 is the table's D call and was not checked against the DNA. TRBV21-1 is a listed pseudogene. The CDR3 runs 14 residues. The CDR3 nucleotides read TGTGCCAGCAGCAGGGCAGTGAACACCGGGGAGCTGTTTTTT. It encodes CASSRAVNTGELFF.

This clone appeared a few times. The V gene is TRBV15, the J gene TRBJ2-1; D is ambiguous. This CDR3 is 14 amino acids long. V was trimmed by 4 bases and J by 4 bases, leaving 11 bases between them. Germline CDR1 LNHNV, CDR2 YYDKDF (reference sequence). This chain's CDR3 is CATSTEGQYNEQFF. CDR3 coding DNA: TGTGCCACCAGCACGGAAGGGCAGTACAATGAGCAGTTCTTC. The full variable domain, with the rest looked up from reference TRBV15 and TRBJ2-1, is DAMVIQNPRYQVTQFGKPVTLSCSQTLNHNVMYWYQQKSSQAPKLLFHYYDKDFNNEADTPDNFQSRRPNTSFCFLDIRSPGLGDTAMYLCATSTEGQYNEQFFGPGTRLTVL.